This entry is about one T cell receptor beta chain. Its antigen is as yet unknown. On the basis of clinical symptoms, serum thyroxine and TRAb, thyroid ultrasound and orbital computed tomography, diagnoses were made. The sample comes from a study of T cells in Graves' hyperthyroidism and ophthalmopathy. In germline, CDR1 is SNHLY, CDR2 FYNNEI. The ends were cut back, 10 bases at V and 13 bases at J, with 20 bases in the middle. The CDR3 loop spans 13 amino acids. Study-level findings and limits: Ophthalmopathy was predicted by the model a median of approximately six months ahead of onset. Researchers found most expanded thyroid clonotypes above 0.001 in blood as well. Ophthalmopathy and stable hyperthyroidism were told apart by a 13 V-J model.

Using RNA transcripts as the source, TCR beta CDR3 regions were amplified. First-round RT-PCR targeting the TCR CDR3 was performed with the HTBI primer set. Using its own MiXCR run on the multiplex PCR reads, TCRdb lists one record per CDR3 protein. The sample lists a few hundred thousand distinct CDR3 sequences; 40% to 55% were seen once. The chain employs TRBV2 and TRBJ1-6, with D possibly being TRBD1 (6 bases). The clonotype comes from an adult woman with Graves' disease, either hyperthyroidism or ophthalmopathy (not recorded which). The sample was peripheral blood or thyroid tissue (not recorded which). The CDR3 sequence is CATHRVVVDPLHF. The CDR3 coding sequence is TGTGCCACTCACAGGGTCGTCGTCGATCCCCTCCACTTT.